This is a list of T cell receptor beta chains from one sample in a study of T cells after yellow fever vaccination. Via MiXCR, TCRdb re-called the 5' RACE reads, giving one row per CDR3 protein. Of a few hundred thousand distinct CDR3 sequences listed, about 4% are singletons. Sequenced here: PBMCs, sampled 5 days after the yellow fever booster vaccination. The receptors come from a man younger than 30 who received the YFV17D yellow fever vaccine. CDR3s include the opening cysteine and the closing phenylalanine or tryptophan. Each record gives: clone size, J gene, CDR3 length, D gene, V gene, CDR3 protein, CDR3 DNA. D genes are given only for firm matches. Rows may omit the clone size; those that give it use once, few, many or a size class.

size: NA
J: TRBJ2-3
length: 13
D: NA
V: TRBV27
CDR3: CASSYSIPDTQYF
DNA: TGTGCCAGCAGTTACTCCATTCCAGATACGCAGTATTTT

size: few
J: TRBJ2-6
length: 15
D: NA
V: TRBV19
CDR3: CASSIGGAGANVLTF
DNA: TGTGCCAGTAGTATAGGTGGGGCTGGGGCCAACGTCCTGACTTTC

size: many
J: TRBJ2-7
length: 13
D: NA
V: TRBV10-3
CDR3: CAISDSTGYEQYF
DNA: TGTGCCATCAGTGATTCGACAGGCTACGAGCAGTACTTC

size: many
J: TRBJ1-1
length: 14
D: NA
V: TRBV5-1
CDR3: CASSLAAGSTEAFF
DNA: TGCGCCAGCAGCCTCGCGGCGGGTAGCACTGAAGCTTTCTTT

size: NA
J: TRBJ1-5
length: 13
D: NA
V: TRBV30
CDR3: CAWRQSGTTAQHF
DNA: TGTGCCTGGAGACAGAGTGGGACGACGGCCCAGCATTTT

size: NA
J: TRBJ2-5
length: 15
D: NA
V: TRBV14
CDR3: CASSQGQRRGETQYF
DNA: TGTGCCAGCAGCCAAGGACAGCGGAGGGGAGAGACCCAGTACTTC

size: many
J: TRBJ2-2
length: 11
D: NA
V: TRBV30
CDR3: CAWSVAGELFF
DNA: TGTGCCTGGAGTGTAGCCGGGGAGCTGTTTTTT

size: few
J: TRBJ1-3
length: 14
D: TRBD1
V: TRBV5-1
CDR3: CASSLGQEGNTIYF
DNA: TGCGCCAGCAGCCTGGGACAGGAAGGAAACACCATATATTTT

size: many
J: TRBJ2-7
length: 8
D: NA
V: TRBV21-1
CDR3: CASSKGYF
DNA: TGTGCCAGCAGCAAAGGGTACTTC

size: few
J: TRBJ2-1
length: 10
D: NA
V: TRBV20-1
CDR3: CSASRGEQFF
DNA: TGCAGTGCTAGTAGGGGCGAGCAGTTCTTC

size: few
J: TRBJ1-5
length: 14
D: NA
V: TRBV27
CDR3: CASSAFGRNQPQHF
DNA: TGTGCCAGCAGTGCCTTCGGGCGCAATCAGCCCCAGCATTTT

size: few
J: TRBJ1-4
length: 15
D: NA
V: TRBV7-3
CDR3: CASSPSGTFGEKLFF
DNA: TGTGCCAGCAGCCCGTCCGGGACGTTCGGTGAAAAACTGTTTTTT

size: NA
J: TRBJ2-7
length: 15
D: NA
V: TRBV6-5
CDR3: CASSPRQVSWYEQYF
DNA: TGTGCCAGCAGTCCCCGACAGGTATCCTGGTACGAGCAGTACTTC

size: NA
J: TRBJ1-2
length: 10
D: NA
V: TRBV20-1
CDR3: CSARGGGYTF
DNA: TGCAGTGCTAGAGGGGGTGGCTACACCTTC

size: many
J: TRBJ2-6
length: 14
D: NA
V: TRBV5-6
CDR3: CASGRGIGANVLTF
DNA: TGTGCCAGCGGACGGGGGATTGGGGCCAACGTCCTGACTTTC

size: NA
J: TRBJ2-3
length: 12
D: NA
V: TRBV29-1
CDR3: CSGAPPGDTQYF
DNA: TGCAGCGGGGCTCCCCCGGGAGATACGCAGTATTTT

size: few
J: TRBJ2-1
length: 14
D: TRBD2
V: TRBV5-1
CDR3: CASSAGGFDNEQFF
DNA: TGCGCCAGCAGCGCGGGGGGGTTCGACAATGAGCAGTTCTTC

size: many
J: TRBJ2-2
length: 15
D: NA
V: TRBV5-6
CDR3: CASSLVTPGTGELFF
DNA: TGTGCCAGCAGCTTGGTCACCCCGGGCACCGGGGAGCTGTTTTTT

size: many
J: TRBJ2-2
length: 15
D: TRBD2
V: TRBV20-1
CDR3: CSARSAGGLPGELFF
DNA: TGCAGTGCTAGATCAGCGGGGGGCCTTCCCGGGGAGCTGTTTTTT

size: NA
J: TRBJ1-1
length: 13
D: NA
V: TRBV19
CDR3: CASRQVAMTEAFF
DNA: TGTGCCAGTAGGCAAGTCGCGATGACTGAAGCTTTCTTT

size: few
J: TRBJ2-2
length: 12
D: NA
V: TRBV29-1
CDR3: CSVSGGTGELFF
DNA: TGCAGCGTTTCTGGCGGCACCGGGGAGCTGTTTTTT

size: few
J: TRBJ2-1
length: 14
D: NA
V: TRBV5-1
CDR3: CASSSGGNNNEQFF
DNA: TGCGCCAGCAGCTCTGGGGGGAACAACAATGAGCAGTTCTTC

size: many
J: TRBJ2-3
length: 14
D: TRBD2
V: TRBV5-6
CDR3: CASGLAGSTDTQYF
DNA: TGTGCCAGCGGGTTAGCGGGGAGCACAGATACGCAGTATTTT

size: NA
J: TRBJ1-1
length: 18
D: NA
V: TRBV27
CDR3: CASGVRSPTWGLNTEAFF
DNA: TGTGCCAGCGGGGTGCGGTCCCCGACTTGGGGGCTTAACACTGAAGCTTTCTTT

size: NA
J: TRBJ2-3
length: 15
D: NA
V: TRBV4-3
CDR3: CASSQLVGRKDTQYF
DNA: TGCGCCAGCAGCCAACTCGTCGGAAGGAAAGATACGCAGTATTTT

size: NA
J: TRBJ2-3
length: 14
D: NA
V: TRBV3-1
CDR3: CASSQAASTDTQYF
DNA: TGTGCCAGCAGCCAGGCAGCTAGCACAGATACGCAGTATTTT

size: NA
J: TRBJ2-1
length: 16
D: NA
V: TRBV6-5
CDR3: CASSYSLLDAYNEQFF
DNA: TGTGCCAGCAGTTACTCCCTGCTAGACGCCTACAATGAGCAGTTCTTC

size: NA
J: TRBJ1-5
length: 17
D: NA
V: TRBV19
CDR3: CASRISGVVRSNQPQHF
DNA: TGTGCCAGTAGAATATCAGGGGTTGTACGGAGCAATCAGCCCCAGCATTTT

size: NA
J: TRBJ1-2
length: 15
D: TRBD1
V: TRBV7-9
CDR3: CASSRGQGARIGYTF
DNA: TGTGCCAGCAGCCGAGGACAGGGCGCCCGGATTGGCTACACCTTC

size: NA
J: TRBJ2-6
length: 15
D: NA
V: TRBV3-1
CDR3: CASSQQVTGANVLTF
DNA: TGTGCCAGCAGCCAACAGGTAACTGGGGCCAACGTCCTGACTTTC

size: few
J: TRBJ2-5
length: 14
D: NA
V: TRBV7-2
CDR3: CASSPLGSSETQYF
DNA: TGTGCCAGCAGCCCCTTGGGCAGTTCGGAGACCCAGTACTTC

size: few
J: TRBJ1-4
length: 15
D: NA
V: TRBV5-5
CDR3: CASSLAYLQGEKLFF
DNA: TGTGCCAGCAGCTTGGCTTACCTCCAGGGGGAAAAACTGTTTTTT

size: few
J: TRBJ2-2
length: 15
D: NA
V: TRBV7-9
CDR3: CASSRLSGYTGELFF
DNA: TGTGCCAGCAGCCGTTTAAGCGGGTACACCGGGGAGCTGTTTTTT

size: NA
J: TRBJ1-1
length: 14
D: NA
V: TRBV15
CDR3: CATSNQYFGTEAFF
DNA: TGTGCCACCAGCAACCAATATTTCGGGACTGAAGCTTTCTTT

size: few
J: TRBJ2-3
length: 15
D: NA
V: TRBV19
CDR3: CASSIEGGRTDTQYF
DNA: TGTGCCAGTAGTATTGAGGGGGGGCGCACAGATACGCAGTATTTT

size: many
J: TRBJ2-7
length: 15
D: NA
V: TRBV9
CDR3: CASSPNWRNSYEQYF
DNA: TGTGCCAGCTCGCCTAATTGGCGTAACTCCTACGAGCAGTACTTC

size: NA
J: TRBJ2-7
length: 16
D: TRBD1
V: TRBV7-8
CDR3: CASSFLPGTGSGEQYF
DNA: TGTGCCAGCAGCTTTCTCCCCGGGACAGGGTCCGGCGAGCAGTACTTC

size: NA
J: TRBJ2-1
length: 16
D: NA
V: TRBV18
CDR3: CASSPPGGRVYNEQFF
DNA: TGTGCCAGCTCACCACCGGGCGGCAGGGTCTACAATGAGCAGTTCTTC

size: few
J: TRBJ2-3
length: 17
D: NA
V: TRBV3-1
CDR3: CASSQARGYESTDTQYF
DNA: TGTGCCAGCAGCCAGGCCAGGGGCTACGAAAGCACAGATACGCAGTATTTT

size: few
J: TRBJ1-1
length: 15
D: NA
V: TRBV7-2
CDR3: CASSFSSTGNTEAFF
DNA: TGTGCCAGCAGCTTCAGCTCGACAGGGAACACTGAAGCTTTCTTT

size: many
J: TRBJ2-1
length: 13
D: TRBD1
V: TRBV28
CDR3: CASTAGDRSEQFF
DNA: TGTGCCAGCACCGCAGGGGACAGGAGTGAGCAGTTCTTC

size: many
J: TRBJ2-6
length: 15
D: NA
V: TRBV12-3/TRBV12-4
CDR3: CASSLGVTGANVLTF
DNA: TGTGCCAGCTCCCTGGGGGTGACTGGGGCCAACGTCCTGACTTTC

size: NA
J: TRBJ1-4
length: 15
D: NA
V: TRBV14
CDR3: CASSRLIATNEKLFF
DNA: TGTGCCAGCAGCCGACTGATCGCAACTAATGAAAAACTGTTTTTT

size: many
J: TRBJ2-7
length: 15
D: NA
V: TRBV27
CDR3: CASSPSQGSSYEQYF
DNA: TGTGCCAGCAGCCCAAGCCAGGGGTCCTCCTACGAGCAGTACTTC

size: NA
J: TRBJ2-7
length: 16
D: NA
V: TRBV5-4
CDR3: CASSPSGGAGIYEQYF
DNA: TGTGCCAGCAGCCCTTCGGGGGGCGCAGGAATCTACGAGCAGTACTTC

size: few
J: TRBJ2-7
length: 15
D: NA
V: TRBV29-1
CDR3: CSVETSGTKPEEQYF
DNA: TGCAGCGTTGAAACATCCGGGACAAAGCCGGAGGAGCAGTACTTC

size: NA
J: TRBJ2-5
length: 14
D: TRBD2
V: TRBV11-2
CDR3: CASSLRTSQETQYF
DNA: TGTGCCAGCAGCTTACGGACTAGCCAGGAGACCCAGTACTTC

size: NA
J: TRBJ1-1
length: 14
D: NA
V: TRBV19
CDR3: CASSISQGNTEAFF
DNA: TGTGCCAGTAGTATATCCCAGGGTAACACTGAAGCTTTCTTT

size: many
J: TRBJ2-5
length: 14
D: NA
V: TRBV5-6
CDR3: CASSLAGVSETQYF
DNA: TGTGCCAGCAGCTTGGCCGGGGTCTCGGAGACCCAGTACTTC

size: many
J: TRBJ2-5
length: 18
D: TRBD2
V: TRBV7-9
CDR3: CASSLGLAGTEYQETQYF
DNA: TGTGCCAGCAGCTTAGGACTAGCGGGGACCGAGTACCAAGAGACCCAGTACTTC